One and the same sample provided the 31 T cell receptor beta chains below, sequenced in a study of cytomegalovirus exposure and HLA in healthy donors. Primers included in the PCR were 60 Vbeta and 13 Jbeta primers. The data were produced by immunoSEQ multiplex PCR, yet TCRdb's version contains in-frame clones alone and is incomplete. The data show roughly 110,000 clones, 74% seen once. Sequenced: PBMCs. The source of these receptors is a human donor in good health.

CDR3 sequence: CASSSSGSYGYTF. Written as DNA, the CDR3 is TGTGCCAGCAGTTCATCGGGGAGCTATGGCTACACCTTC. The rearrangement joins TRBV6-6 to TRBJ1-2; no firm D call. Germline values: CDR1 MNHNY, CDR2 SVGAGI (reference sequence). Trimming left V 4 bases short and J 4 bases short, with 10 bases between. This CDR3 has 13 residues.

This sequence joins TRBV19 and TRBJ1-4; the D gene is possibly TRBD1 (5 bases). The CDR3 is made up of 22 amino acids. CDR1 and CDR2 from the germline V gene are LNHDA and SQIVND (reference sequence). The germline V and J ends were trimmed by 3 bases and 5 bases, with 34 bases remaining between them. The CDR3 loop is CASSMWASLKPQSTGLNEKLFF. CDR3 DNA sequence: TGTGCCAGTAGTATGTGGGCCTCCCTGAAGCCACAGTCGACGGGACTGAATGAAAAACTGTTTTTT.

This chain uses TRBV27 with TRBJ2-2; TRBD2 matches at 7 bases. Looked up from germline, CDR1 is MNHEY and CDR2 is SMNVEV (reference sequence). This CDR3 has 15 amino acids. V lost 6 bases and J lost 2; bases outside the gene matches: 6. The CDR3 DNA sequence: TGTGCCAGCAGAAGACTAGCCTCCAACACCGGGGAGCTGTTTTTT. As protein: CASRRLASNTGELFF.

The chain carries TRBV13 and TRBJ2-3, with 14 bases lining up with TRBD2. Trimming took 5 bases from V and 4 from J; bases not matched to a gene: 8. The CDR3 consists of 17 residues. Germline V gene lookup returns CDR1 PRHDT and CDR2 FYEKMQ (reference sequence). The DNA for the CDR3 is TGTGCCAGCAGCCCCGGGACTAGCGGGAGTTTCTCAGATACGCAGTATTTT. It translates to CASSPGTSGSFSDTQYF.

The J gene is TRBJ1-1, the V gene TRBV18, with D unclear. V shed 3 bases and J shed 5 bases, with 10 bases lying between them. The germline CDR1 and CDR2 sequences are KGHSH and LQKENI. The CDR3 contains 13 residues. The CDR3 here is CASSPIGRTEAFF. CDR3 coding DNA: TGTGCCAGCTCACCTATTGGGAGGACTGAAGCTTTCTTT.

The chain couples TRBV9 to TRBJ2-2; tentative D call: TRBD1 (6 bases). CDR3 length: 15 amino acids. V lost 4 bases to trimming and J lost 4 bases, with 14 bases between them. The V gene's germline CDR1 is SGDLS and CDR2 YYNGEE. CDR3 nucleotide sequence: TGTGCCAGCAGCTTACTGGGACACTCCACCGGGGAGCTGTTTTTT. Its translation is CASSLLGHSTGELFF.

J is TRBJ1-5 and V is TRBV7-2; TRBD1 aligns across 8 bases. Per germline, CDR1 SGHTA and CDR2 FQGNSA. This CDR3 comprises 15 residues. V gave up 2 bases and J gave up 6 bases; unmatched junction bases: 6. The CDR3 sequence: CASSLSAGGGQPQHF. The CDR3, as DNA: TGTGCCAGCAGCTTATCGGCAGGGGGCGGTCAGCCCCAGCATTTT.

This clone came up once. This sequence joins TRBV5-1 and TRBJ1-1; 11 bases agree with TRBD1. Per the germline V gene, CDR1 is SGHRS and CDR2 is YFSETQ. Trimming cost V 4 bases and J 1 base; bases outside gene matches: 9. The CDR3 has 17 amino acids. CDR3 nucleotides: TGCGCCAGCAGCATAATGGGACAGGGGGTGCGGAACACTGAAGCTTTCTTT. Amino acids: CASSIMGQGVRNTEAFF. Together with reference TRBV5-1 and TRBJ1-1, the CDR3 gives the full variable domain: KAGVTQTPRYLIKTRGQQVTLSCSPISGHRSVSWYQQTPGQGLQFLFEYFSETQRNKGNFPGRFSGRQFSNSRSEMNVSTLELGDSALYLCASSIMGQGVRNTEAFFGQGTRLTVV.

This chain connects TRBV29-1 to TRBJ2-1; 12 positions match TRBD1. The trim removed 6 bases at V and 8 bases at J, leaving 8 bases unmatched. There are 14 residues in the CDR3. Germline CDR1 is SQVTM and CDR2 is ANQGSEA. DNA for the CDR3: TGCAGCGTCGGGGACAGGGGGCCCGATGATGAGCAGTTCTTC. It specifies CSVGDRGPDDEQFF.

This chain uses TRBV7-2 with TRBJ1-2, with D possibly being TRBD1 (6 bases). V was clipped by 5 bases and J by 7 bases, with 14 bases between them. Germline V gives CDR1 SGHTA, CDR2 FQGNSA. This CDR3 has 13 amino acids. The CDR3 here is CASSRGGAGGYTF. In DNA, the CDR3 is TGTGCCAGCAGCCGAGGGGGGGCGGGTGGCTACACCTTC.

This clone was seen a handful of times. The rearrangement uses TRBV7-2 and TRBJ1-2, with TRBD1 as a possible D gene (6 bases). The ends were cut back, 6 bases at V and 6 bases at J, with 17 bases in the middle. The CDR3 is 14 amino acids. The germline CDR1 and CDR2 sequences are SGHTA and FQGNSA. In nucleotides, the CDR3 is TGTGCCAGCAGTATAAACAGGGATATGGATGGCTACACCTTC. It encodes CASSINRDMDGYTF.

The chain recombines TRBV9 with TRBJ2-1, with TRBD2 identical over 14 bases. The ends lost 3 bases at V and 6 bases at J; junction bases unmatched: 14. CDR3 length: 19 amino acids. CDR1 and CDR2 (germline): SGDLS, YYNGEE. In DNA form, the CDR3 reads TGTGCCAGCAGCGGGTACACCGGGACTAGCGGGGGCCCGGGCAATGAGCAGTTCTTC. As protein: CASSGYTGTSGGPGNEQFF. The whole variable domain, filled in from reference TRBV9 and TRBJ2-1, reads DSGVTQTPKHLITATGQRVTLRCSPRSGDLSVYWYQQSLDQGLQFLIQYYNGEERAKGNILERFSAQQFPDLHSELNLSSLELGDSALYFCASSGYTGTSGGPGNEQFFGPGTRLTVL.

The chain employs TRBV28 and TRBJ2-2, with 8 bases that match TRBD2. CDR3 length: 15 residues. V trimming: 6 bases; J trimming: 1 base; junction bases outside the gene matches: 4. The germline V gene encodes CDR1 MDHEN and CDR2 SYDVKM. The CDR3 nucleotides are TGTGCCAGCAGATTTAGCGGGGTGAACACCGGGGAGCTGTTTTTT. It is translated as CASRFSGVNTGELFF.

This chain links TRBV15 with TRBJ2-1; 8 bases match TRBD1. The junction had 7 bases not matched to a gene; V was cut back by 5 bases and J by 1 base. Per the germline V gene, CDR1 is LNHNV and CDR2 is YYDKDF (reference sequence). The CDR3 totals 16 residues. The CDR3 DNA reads TGTGCCACCAGCGAGCAGGGGGCTAGGTCCTACAATGAGCAGTTCTTC. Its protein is CATSEQGARSYNEQFF. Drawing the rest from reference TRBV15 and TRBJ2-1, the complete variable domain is DAMVIQNPRYQVTQFGKPVTLSCSQTLNHNVMYWYQQKSSQAPKLLFHYYDKDFNNEADTPDNFQSRRPNTSFCFLDIRSPGLGDTAMYLCATSEQGARSYNEQFFGPGTRLTVL.

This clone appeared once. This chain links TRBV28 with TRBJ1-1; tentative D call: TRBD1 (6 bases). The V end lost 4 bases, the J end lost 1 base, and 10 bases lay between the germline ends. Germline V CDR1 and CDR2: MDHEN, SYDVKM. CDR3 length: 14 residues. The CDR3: CASSSWTENTEAFF. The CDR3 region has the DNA TGTGCCAGCAGTTCTTGGACAGAGAACACTGAAGCTTTCTTT. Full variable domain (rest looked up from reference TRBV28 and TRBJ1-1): DVKVTQSSRYLVKRTGEKVFLECVQDMDHENMFWYRQDPGLGLRLIYFSYDVKMKEKGDIPEGYSVSREKKERFSLILESASTNQTSMYLCASSSWTENTEAFFGQGTRLTVV.

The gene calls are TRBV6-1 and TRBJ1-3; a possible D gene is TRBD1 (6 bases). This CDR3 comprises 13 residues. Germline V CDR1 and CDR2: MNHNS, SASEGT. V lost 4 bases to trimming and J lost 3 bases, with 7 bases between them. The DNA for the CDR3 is TGTGCCAGCAGTGGGGGGCTTGGAAACACCATATATTTT. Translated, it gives CASSGGLGNTIYF.

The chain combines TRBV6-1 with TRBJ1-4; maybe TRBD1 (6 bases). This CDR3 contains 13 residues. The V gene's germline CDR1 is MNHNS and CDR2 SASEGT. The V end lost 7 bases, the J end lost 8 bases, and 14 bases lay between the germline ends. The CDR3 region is CASKRGGSEKLFF. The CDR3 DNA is TGTGCCAGCAAGAGGGGGGGCTCCGAAAAACTGTTTTTT.

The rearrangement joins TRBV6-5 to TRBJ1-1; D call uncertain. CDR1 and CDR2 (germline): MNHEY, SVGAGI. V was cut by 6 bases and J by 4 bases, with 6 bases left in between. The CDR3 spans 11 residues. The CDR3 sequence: CASSRGTEAFF. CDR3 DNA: TGTGCCAGCAGCCGGGGCACTGAAGCTTTCTTT.

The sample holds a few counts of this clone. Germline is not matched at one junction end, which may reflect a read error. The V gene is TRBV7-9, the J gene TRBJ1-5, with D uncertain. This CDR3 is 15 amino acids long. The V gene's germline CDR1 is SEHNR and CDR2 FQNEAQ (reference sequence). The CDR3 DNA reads TGTGCCAGCAGCTTAGGTGAGGGTCGCATTCAGGCCCAGCATTTT. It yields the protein CASSLGEGRIQAQHF.

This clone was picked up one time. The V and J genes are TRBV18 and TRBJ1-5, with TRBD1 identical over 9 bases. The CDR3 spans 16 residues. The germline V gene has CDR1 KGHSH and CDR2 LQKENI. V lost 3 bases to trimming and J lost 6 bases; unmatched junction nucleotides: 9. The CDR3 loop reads CASSPSGTGHPQPQHF. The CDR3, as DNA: TGTGCCAGCTCACCGTCCGGGACAGGGCATCCTCAGCCCCAGCATTTT.

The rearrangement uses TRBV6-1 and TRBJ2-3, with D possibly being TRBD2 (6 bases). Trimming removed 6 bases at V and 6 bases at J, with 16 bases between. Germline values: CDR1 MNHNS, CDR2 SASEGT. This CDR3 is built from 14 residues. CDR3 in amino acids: CASRDFRRGDTQYF. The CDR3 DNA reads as TGTGCCAGCAGAGACTTCCGCCGGGGGGATACGCAGTATTTT.

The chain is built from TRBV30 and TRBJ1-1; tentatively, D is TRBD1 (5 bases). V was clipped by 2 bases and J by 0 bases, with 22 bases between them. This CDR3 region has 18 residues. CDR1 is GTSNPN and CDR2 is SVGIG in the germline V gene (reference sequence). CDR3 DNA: TGTGCCTGGAGTATGTTAGTTGGGGGGAATAGGGTGAACACTGAAGCTTTCTTT. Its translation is CAWSMLVGGNRVNTEAFF.

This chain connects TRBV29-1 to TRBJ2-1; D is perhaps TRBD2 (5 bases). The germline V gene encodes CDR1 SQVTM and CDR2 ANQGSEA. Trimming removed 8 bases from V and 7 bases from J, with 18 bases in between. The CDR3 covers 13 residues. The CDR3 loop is CSLGQVGRNEQFF. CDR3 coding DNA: TGCAGCTTGGGTCAAGTGGGGAGAAATGAGCAGTTCTTC.

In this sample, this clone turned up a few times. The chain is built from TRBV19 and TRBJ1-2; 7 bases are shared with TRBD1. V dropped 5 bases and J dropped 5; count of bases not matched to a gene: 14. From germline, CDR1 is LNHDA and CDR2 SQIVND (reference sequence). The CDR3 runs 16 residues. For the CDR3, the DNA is TGTGCCAGTAGTGGTAGGGACAGATTCTCCTCTTATGGCTACACCTTC. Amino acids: CASSGRDRFSSYGYTF.

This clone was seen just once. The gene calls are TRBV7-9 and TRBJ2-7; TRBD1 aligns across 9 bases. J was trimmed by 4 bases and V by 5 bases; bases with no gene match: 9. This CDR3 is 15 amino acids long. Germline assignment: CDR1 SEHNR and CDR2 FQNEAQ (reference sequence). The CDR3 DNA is TGTGCCAGCAGCCGAATGACAGGGGGGTCTTACGAGCAGTACTTC. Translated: CASSRMTGGSYEQYF.

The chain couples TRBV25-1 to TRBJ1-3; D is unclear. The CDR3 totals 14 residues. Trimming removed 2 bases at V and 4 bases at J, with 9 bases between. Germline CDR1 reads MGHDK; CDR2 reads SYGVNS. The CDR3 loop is CASSEPARGNTIYF. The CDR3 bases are TGTGCCAGCAGTGAACCTGCGCGGGGAAACACCATATATTTT. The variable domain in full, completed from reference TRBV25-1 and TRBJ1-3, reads EADIYQTPRYLVIGTGKKITLECSQTMGHDKMYWYQQDPGMELHLIHYSYGVNSTEKGDLSSESTVSRIRTEHFPLTLESARPSHTSQYLCASSEPARGNTIYFGEGSWLTVV.

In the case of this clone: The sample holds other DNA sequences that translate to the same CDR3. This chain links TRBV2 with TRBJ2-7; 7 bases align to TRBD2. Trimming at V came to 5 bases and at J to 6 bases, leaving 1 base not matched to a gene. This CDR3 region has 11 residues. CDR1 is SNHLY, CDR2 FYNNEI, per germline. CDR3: CASSPSGEQYF. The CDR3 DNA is TGTGCCAGCAGTCCTAGCGGCGAGCAGTACTTC.

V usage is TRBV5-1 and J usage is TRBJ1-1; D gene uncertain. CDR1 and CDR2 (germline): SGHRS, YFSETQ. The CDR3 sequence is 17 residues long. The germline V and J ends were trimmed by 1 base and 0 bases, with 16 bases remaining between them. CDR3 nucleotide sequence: TGCGCCAGCAGCTTGAGGGAGGGCCCCTCTATGAACACTGAAGCTTTCTTT. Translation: CASSLREGPSMNTEAFF.

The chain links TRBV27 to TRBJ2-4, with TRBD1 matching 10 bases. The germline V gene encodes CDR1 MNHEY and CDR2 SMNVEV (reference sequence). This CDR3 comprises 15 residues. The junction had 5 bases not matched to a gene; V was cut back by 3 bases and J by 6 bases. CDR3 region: CASSFSGQGRNIQYF. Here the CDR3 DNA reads TGTGCCAGCAGTTTTTCGGGACAGGGGAGAAACATTCAGTACTTC.

CDR3 amino acids: CAGGHRGDTEAFF. Written as DNA, the CDR3 is TGTGCCGGGGGCCATCGAGGGGACACTGAAGCTTTCTTT. The rearrangement links TRBV7-9 to TRBJ1-1; D is possibly TRBD1 (6 bases). The V gene lost 11 bases and the J gene lost 3 bases, with 16 bases spanning the gap. There are 13 residues in the CDR3. Germline V lookup: CDR1 SEHNR, CDR2 FQNEAQ (reference sequence).

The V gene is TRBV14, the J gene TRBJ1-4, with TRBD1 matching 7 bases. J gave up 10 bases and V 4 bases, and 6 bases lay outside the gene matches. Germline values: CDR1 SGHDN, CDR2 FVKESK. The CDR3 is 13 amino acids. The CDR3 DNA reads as TGTGCCAGCAGCCCGGGACAGCAGGGAAAACTGTTTTTT. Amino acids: CASSPGQQGKLFF.